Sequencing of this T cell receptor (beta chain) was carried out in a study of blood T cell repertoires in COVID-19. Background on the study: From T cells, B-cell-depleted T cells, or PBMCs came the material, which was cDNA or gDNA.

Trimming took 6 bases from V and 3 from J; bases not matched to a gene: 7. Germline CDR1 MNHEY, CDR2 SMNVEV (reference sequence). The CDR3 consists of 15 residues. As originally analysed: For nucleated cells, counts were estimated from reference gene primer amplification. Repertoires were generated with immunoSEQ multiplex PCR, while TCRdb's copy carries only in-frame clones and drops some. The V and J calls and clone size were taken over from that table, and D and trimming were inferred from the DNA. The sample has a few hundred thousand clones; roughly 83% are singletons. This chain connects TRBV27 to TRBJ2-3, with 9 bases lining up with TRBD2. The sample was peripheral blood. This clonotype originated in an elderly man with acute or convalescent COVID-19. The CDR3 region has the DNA TGTGCCAGCAGCTTTAGCGGGAGAGAAACAGATACGCAGTATTTT. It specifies CASSFSGRETDTQYF.